This T cell receptor (beta chain) was captured by sequencing in a study of cytomegalovirus exposure and HLA in healthy donors. Background on the study: Roughly 180 million T cells yielded 100 million or so unique TCR beta sequences, as an earlier analysis found.

The PCR had 60 Vbeta and 13 Jbeta primers. Assay used: immunoSEQ multiplex PCR; TCRdb lists only in-frame clones, some missing. The data hold about 160,000 clones, with roughly four fifths observed a single time. This TCR was sampled from a man in his sixties in good health and CMV-seronegative. The sequencing sample was made of PBMCs.

CDR3 region: CASSSQGREQYF. In DNA form, the CDR3 reads TGCGCCAGCAGCTCACAGGGTCGCGAGCAGTACTTC. The chain recombines TRBV5-1 with TRBJ2-7; TRBD1 is a possible D gene (6 bases). The CDR3 runs 12 residues. From germline, CDR1 is SGHRS and CDR2 YFSETQ. V was trimmed by 3 bases and J by 6 bases, leaving 10 bases between them.